The 24 T cell receptor beta chains below come from one sample, sequenced in a study of spatial heterogeneity in lung cancer. TCRdb analysed the 5' RACE reads with MiXCR anew, one entry per CDR3 protein. The sample carries approximately 49,000 distinct CDR3 sequences, roughly 5.7% recorded once. Stated time point: sample taken at primary tumor resection. This sample comprised PBMCs, obtained at surgery. The receptors stem from a male donor with early-stage non-small cell lung cancer.

This clonotype appeared many times. This chain uses TRBV5-1 with TRBJ2-2; 14 bases fit TRBD2. The trim removed 3 bases at V and 4 bases at J, leaving 5 bases unmatched. CDR1 is SGHRS and CDR2 is YFSETQ in the germline V gene. CDR3 size: 17 residues. The CDR3 loop reads CASSSGTSGSLTGELFF. The CDR3 DNA reads TGCGCCAGCAGCTCCGGGACTAGCGGGAGCCTCACCGGGGAGCTGTTTTTT.

Many counts were recorded for this clonotype. V and J are TRBV29-1 and TRBJ1-1; weak D call: TRBD1 (6 bases). Germline CDR1 and CDR2: SQVTM and ANQGSEA. With 5 bases removed from V and 7 bases from J, the gap between germline ends came to 11 bases. This CDR3 spans 11 amino acids. The CDR3 coding sequence is TGCAGCGTTTCGAGGGGGGGTGAAGCTTTCTTT. Its translation is CSVSRGGEAFF.

Ten or more counts support this clonotype. The chain couples TRBV29-1 to TRBJ2-5; 13 bases are a match to TRBD2. This CDR3 is built from 14 residues. Germline V gene sequence: CDR1 SQVTM, CDR2 ANQGSEA. J lost 5 bases, V lost 6 bases, and 6 bases had no gene match. The CDR3 spells CSVLAGGPGETQYF. The DNA for the CDR3 is TGCAGCGTACTAGCGGGAGGGCCGGGGGAGACCCAGTACTTC. The full variable domain, completed using reference TRBV29-1 and TRBJ2-5, is SAVISQKPSRDICQRGTSLTIQCQVDSQVTMMFWYRQQPGQSLTLIATANQGSEATYESGFVIDKFPISRPNLTFSTLTVSNMSPEDSSIYLCSVLAGGPGETQYFGPGTRLLVL.

This clonotype was detected many times. The V and J genes are TRBV30 and TRBJ2-5; D remains ambiguous. The CDR3 is 14 residues long. In germline, CDR1 is GTSNPN, CDR2 SVGIG (reference sequence). Trimming took 2 bases from V and 1 from J, leaving 11 bases between them. This chain's CDR3 is CAWSSRRRQETQYF. The CDR3, as DNA: TGTGCCTGGAGTTCGAGGCGGCGCCAAGAGACCCAGTACTTC.

The sample holds many counts of this clonotype. This chain connects TRBV28 to TRBJ2-3; 8 bases align to TRBD2. This CDR3 region has 14 residues. Germline lookup yields CDR1 MDHEN and CDR2 SYDVKM. The trim removed 6 bases at V and 1 base at J, leaving 3 bases unmatched. The CDR3 here is CASREAGGTDTQYF. CDR3 coding DNA: TGTGCCAGCAGGGAAGCGGGAGGCACAGATACGCAGTATTTT.

This clonotype showed up many times. The chain carries TRBV7-9 and TRBJ2-4, with TRBD2 matching 8 bases. The J segment lost 1 base and the V segment lost 2 bases, leaving 1 base of the junction unmatched. There are 15 residues in the CDR3. Germline CDR1 is SEHNR and CDR2 is FQNEAQ (reference sequence). Here the CDR3 reads CASSLRGGAKNIQYF. The CDR3 DNA reads as TGTGCCAGCAGCTTACGCGGGGGGGCCAAAAACATTCAGTACTTC.

This clonotype was seen many times. This chain links TRBV7-9 with TRBJ2-3; the D is unclear. V was cut by 5 bases and J by 6 bases, with 6 bases left in between. CDR3 length: 11 amino acids. Germline V gene data show CDR1 as SEHNR and CDR2 as FQNEAQ (reference sequence). This CDR3 is CASSPTDTQYF. The CDR3 region has the DNA TGTGCCAGCAGCCCTACTGATACGCAGTATTTT.

This clonotype was found many times. This rearrangement joins TRBV18 to TRBJ2-7; 8 positions match TRBD2. The CDR3 runs to 13 residues. The ends lost 4 bases at V and 3 bases at J; junction bases unmatched: 2. Germline CDR1 reads KGHSH; CDR2 reads LQKENI. The CDR3 nucleotides read TGTGCCAGCTCACAAAGCGGGAGCTACGAGCAGTACTTC. Protein product: CASSQSGSYEQYF.

This clonotype was found a few times. The chain joins TRBV3-1 to TRBJ2-5; tentatively, D is TRBD2 (5 bases). With 4 bases removed from V and 1 base from J, the gap between germline ends came to 10 bases. There are 14 residues in the CDR3. Germline V lookup: CDR1 LGHDT, CDR2 YNNKEL (reference sequence). The CDR3 protein is CASSRGSVQETQYF. The CDR3 DNA sequence: TGTGCCAGCAGCCGGGGTAGCGTCCAAGAGACCCAGTACTTC.

Many counts were recorded for this clonotype. The chain couples TRBV7-8 to TRBJ2-1; tentatively, D is TRBD1 (5 bases). Trimming took 7 bases from V and 2 from J, leaving 9 bases between them. There are 13 residues in the CDR3. Germline V gene lookup returns CDR1 SGHVS and CDR2 FQNEAQ. The CDR3: CASTYRTYNEQFF. CDR3 coding DNA: TGTGCCAGCACCTACAGGACCTACAATGAGCAGTTCTTC.

In its sample, this clonotype was seen many times. J is TRBJ2-7 and V is TRBV15; 11 bases align to TRBD2. This CDR3 contains 15 residues. Germline V gives CDR1 LNHNV, CDR2 YYDKDF (reference sequence). The trim removed 5 bases at V and 2 bases at J, leaving 5 bases unmatched. CDR3 sequence reads: CATSGGTSGTYEQYF. The CDR3 DNA reads TGTGCCACCAGCGGAGGGACTAGCGGAACCTACGAGCAGTACTTC.

The table lists this clonotype with a few counts. J is TRBJ2-7 and V is TRBV7-2, with 12 bases matching TRBD2. CDR1 is SGHTA, CDR2 FQGNSA, per germline. V dropped 5 bases and J dropped 5; count of bases not matched to a gene: 4. The CDR3 is made up of 14 amino acids. The CDR3: CASSPRTSGNEQYF. The CDR3 DNA sequence: TGTGCCAGCAGCCCTCGGACTAGCGGGAACGAGCAGTACTTC.

At least ten counts were recorded for this clonotype. The chain carries TRBV29-1 and TRBJ1-1, with TRBD1 matching 7 bases. The CDR3 has 14 amino acids. CDR1 and CDR2 (germline): SQVTM, ANQGSEA. J lost 4 bases, V lost 3 bases, and 8 bases had no gene match. The CDR3 DNA follows: TGCAGCGTTGAGCGGAGGGGGCCGGGCACTGAAGCTTTCTTT. As protein: CSVERRGPGTEAFF. The full variable domain, in which reference TRBV29-1 and TRBJ1-1 provide the parts outside the CDR3, is SAVISQKPSRDICQRGTSLTIQCQVDSQVTMMFWYRQQPGQSLTLIATANQGSEATYESGFVIDKFPISRPNLTFSTLTVSNMSPEDSSIYLCSVERRGPGTEAFFGQGTRLTVV.

This clonotype was seen ten or more times. V usage is TRBV5-6 and J usage is TRBJ1-1; 12 positions agree with TRBD1. Germline CDR1 SGHDT, CDR2 YYEEEE. The CDR3 has 15 amino acids. V lost 3 bases and J lost 2; bases outside the gene matches: 2. CDR3 loop: CASSWDRGRNTEAFF. CDR3 DNA: TGTGCCAGCAGCTGGGACAGGGGGCGAAACACTGAAGCTTTCTTT.

This clonotype was counted ten times or more. The chain couples TRBV7-2 to TRBJ1-4; no reliable D call. CDR1 and CDR2 (germline): SGHTA, FQGNSA. Trimming cost V 5 bases and J 5 bases, with 9 bases left between them. The CDR3 sequence is 13 residues long. CDR3 in amino acids: CASSPRGNEKLFF. As DNA, the CDR3 is TGTGCCAGCAGCCCTCGTGGCAATGAAAAACTGTTTTTT.

In its sample, this clonotype was seen many times. The chain combines TRBV21-1 with TRBJ1-5; the D call TRBD1 from the table was never checked on the DNA. TRBV21-1 is listed as a pseudogene. The CDR3 extends over 19 amino acids. This CDR3 is CASSKSPDARDRRNQPQHF. In DNA, the CDR3 is TGTGCCAGCAGCAAATCTCCAGACGCCCGGGACAGACGAAATCAGCCCCAGCATTTT.

The chain joins TRBV12-3 or TRBV12-4 to TRBJ2-3; D not resolved. Trimming left V 3 bases short and J 1 base short, with 11 bases between. This CDR3 has 15 residues. The CDR3 loop is CASSFPSRGTDTQYF. As DNA, the CDR3 is TGTGCCAGCAGTTTCCCCTCTAGGGGCACAGATACGCAGTATTTT.

This clonotype was seen ten or more times. The chain uses TRBV12-3 or TRBV12-4 and TRBJ1-5; D possibly corresponds to TRBD1 (5 bases). V lost 1 base and J 3 bases, leaving 22 bases between the germline ends. The CDR3 consists of 19 residues. The CDR3 sequence is CASSLVSPIWQGNNQPQHF. DNA for the CDR3: TGTGCCAGCAGTTTAGTCTCCCCCATCTGGCAGGGCAACAATCAGCCCCAGCATTTT.

This clonotype appeared many times. The rearrangement joins TRBV29-1 to TRBJ2-7, with D perhaps being TRBD1 or TRBD2 (10 bases each). CDR1 and CDR2 from the germline V gene are SQVTM and ANQGSEA. With 4 bases removed from V and 3 bases from J, the gap between germline ends came to 25 bases. This CDR3 has 17 amino acids. The CDR3 sequence: CSVGQDRGGLAIYEQYF. Here the CDR3 DNA reads TGCAGCGTTGGTCAGGACAGGGGGGGACTAGCGATCTACGAGCAGTACTTC.

In its sample, this clonotype was seen many times. The gene calls are TRBV5-1 and TRBJ1-3, with unresolved D. The V end was cut by 4 bases, the J end by 0 bases, with 14 bases between. Germline V gene lookup returns CDR1 SGHRS and CDR2 YFSETQ. The CDR3 length is 16 residues. The CDR3, as DNA: TGCGCCAGCAGCCTTCTTTCCCCGTTCTCTGGAAACACCATATATTTT. It specifies CASSLLSPFSGNTIYF.

This clonotype was seen ten or more times. The chain recombines TRBV10-2 with TRBJ2-1, with 11 bases that match TRBD2. V dropped 3 bases and J dropped 4; count of bases not matched to a gene: 2. Germline V lookup: CDR1 WSHSY, CDR2 SAAADI. This CDR3 spans 15 amino acids. DNA for the CDR3: TGCGCCAGCAGTGAAAGACTAGCGGGATACAATGAGCAGTTCTTC. Translating it yields CASSERLAGYNEQFF.

At least ten counts were recorded for this clonotype. The chain combines TRBV19 with TRBJ2-1; unclear D gene. Germline CDR1 and CDR2: LNHDA and SQIVND (reference sequence). The CDR3 covers 15 residues. The V end was cut by 1 base, the J end by 4 bases, with 11 bases between. CDR3 bases: TGTGCCAGTAGTATAGGAGGTACAGATTACAATGAGCAGTTCTTC. It codes for CASSIGGTDYNEQFF.

This clonotype was found many times. The chain joins TRBV7-8 to TRBJ2-1; 10 positions agree with TRBD2. From germline, CDR1 is SGHVS and CDR2 FQNEAQ. The V and J ends lost 5 bases and 0 bases, in that order; junction bases with no gene match: 16. This CDR3 is 20 amino acids long. CDR3 in amino acids: CASSPAPGVAGGSSYNEQFF. In nucleotides, the CDR3 is TGTGCCAGCAGCCCAGCCCCGGGGGTAGCGGGAGGTTCCTCCTACAATGAGCAGTTCTTC.

This clonotype turned up a few times. The chain employs TRBV7-9 and TRBJ2-7, with 7 bases matching TRBD2. Trimming cost V 5 bases and J 2 bases; bases outside gene matches: 12. The CDR3 runs 16 residues. Germline V gene data show CDR1 as SEHNR and CDR2 as FQNEAQ (reference sequence). The CDR3 protein is CASSPAASGRPYEQYF. DNA for the CDR3: TGTGCCAGCAGCCCGGCGGCTAGCGGTAGACCCTACGAGCAGTACTTC.